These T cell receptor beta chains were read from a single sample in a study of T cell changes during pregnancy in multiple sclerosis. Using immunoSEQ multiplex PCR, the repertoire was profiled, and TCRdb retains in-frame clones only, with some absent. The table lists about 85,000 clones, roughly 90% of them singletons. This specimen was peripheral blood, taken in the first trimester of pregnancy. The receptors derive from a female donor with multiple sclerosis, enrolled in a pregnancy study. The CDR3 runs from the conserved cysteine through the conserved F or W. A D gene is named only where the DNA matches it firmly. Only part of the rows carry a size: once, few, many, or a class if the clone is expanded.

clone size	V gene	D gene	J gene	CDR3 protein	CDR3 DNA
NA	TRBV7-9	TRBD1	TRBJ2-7	CASSEKLTGSYEQYF	TGTGCCAGCAGCGAGAAGTTGACAGGGTCCTACGAGCAGTACTTC
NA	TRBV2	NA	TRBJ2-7	CASSEVRSPPQQYF	TGTGCCAGCAGTGAAGTTAGGAGCCCCCCGCAGCAGTACTTC
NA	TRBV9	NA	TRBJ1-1	CASSNGGENTEAFF	TGTGCCAGCAGTAACGGCGGGGAGAACACTGAAGCTTTCTTT
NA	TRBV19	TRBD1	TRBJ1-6	CASQGASDSSPLHF	TGTGCCAGTCAGGGGGCCTCCGACTCTTCACCCCTCCACTTT
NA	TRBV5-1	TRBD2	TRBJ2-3	CASRGGLAHTDTQYF	TGCGCCAGCAGGGGGGGACTAGCTCACACAGATACGCAGTATTTT
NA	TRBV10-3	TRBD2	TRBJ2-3	CAISGASGGATDTQYF	TGTGCCATCAGTGGGGCTAGCGGGGGGGCTACAGATACGCAGTATTTT
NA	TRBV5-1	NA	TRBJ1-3	CASSLAPIPPNTIYF	TGCGCCAGCAGCTTAGCTCCTATTCCCCCTAACACCATATATTTT
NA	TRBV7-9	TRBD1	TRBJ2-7	CASSLAPGTGYSYEQYF	TGTGCCAGCAGCTTAGCACCGGGGACAGGGTACTCCTACGAGCAGTACTTC
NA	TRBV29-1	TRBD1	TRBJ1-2	CSVEASQGVGGYTF	TGCAGCGTTGAAGCATCACAGGGGGTTGGTGGCTACACCTTC
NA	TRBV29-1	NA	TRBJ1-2	CSVDFGQMNYGYTF	TGCAGCGTTGATTTTGGACAGATGAACTATGGCTACACCTTC
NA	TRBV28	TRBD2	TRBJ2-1	CASTKLAGYNEQFF	TGTGCCAGCACGAAACTAGCGGGTTACAATGAGCAGTTCTTC
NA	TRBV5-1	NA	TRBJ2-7	CASSIPQQGMVHEQYF	TGCGCCAGCAGCATACCGCAGCAGGGGATGGTCCACGAGCAGTACTTC
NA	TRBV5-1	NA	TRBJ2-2	CASSPGSFTGELFF	TGCGCCAGCAGCCCGGGGTCCTTCACCGGGGAGCTGTTTTTT
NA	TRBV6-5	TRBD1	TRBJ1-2	CASSSTRDRGNYGYTF	TGTGCCAGCAGTTCGACCCGGGACAGGGGTAACTATGGCTACACCTTC
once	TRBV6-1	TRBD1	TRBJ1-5	CASSEWTGEFAQPQHF	TGTGCCAGCAGTGAATGGACAGGGGAGTTCGCTCAGCCCCAGCATTTT
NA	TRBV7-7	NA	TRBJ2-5	CASSRQGETQYF	TGTGCCAGCAGTAGGCAGGGGGAGACCCAGTACTTC
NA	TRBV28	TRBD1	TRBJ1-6	CASSPGQDYNSPLHF	TGTGCCAGCTCGCCGGGACAGGACTATAATTCACCCCTCCACTTT
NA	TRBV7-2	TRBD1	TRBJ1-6	CASSSGGDSYNSPLHF	TGTGCCAGCAGCTCGGGGGGGGACAGTTATAATTCACCCCTCCACTTT
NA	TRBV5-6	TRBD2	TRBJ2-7	CASSLATSGRAKSYEQYF	TGTGCCAGCAGCTTGGCTACTAGCGGGAGGGCCAAGAGCTACGAGCAGTACTTC